This T cell receptor beta chain was captured by sequencing in a study of PD-L1 blockade in urothelial cancer. On the study more broadly: Male sex and bladder-origin urothelial cancer were recorded for about 85% of the roughly 30 patients. Overall study findings and caveats: Below-median TCR clonality that was measured in pretreatment blood predicted better survival.

The junction had 0 bases not matched to a gene; V was cut back by 4 bases and J by 6 bases. Per the germline V gene, CDR1 is LGHNA and CDR2 is YNFKEQ. There are 12 residues in the CDR3. A note on this clone: Antigen specificity is unknown.

Data came from immunoSEQ multiplex PCR; TCRdb stores just in-frame clones and leaves some out. The data hold around 62,000 clones, with more than 70% observed a single time. Indicated time point: peripheral blood 6 weeks after treatment start. The chain links TRBV4-2 to TRBJ2-1; TRBD1 matches at 7 bases. The origin of this receptor is a man in his fifties or sixties with urothelial cancer. This specimen consisted of PBMCs, obtained around atezolizumab (anti-PD-L1) treatment. In DNA form, the CDR3 reads TGTGCCAGCAGCCGACAGGGCAATGAGCAGTTCTTC. It encodes CASSRQGNEQFF.